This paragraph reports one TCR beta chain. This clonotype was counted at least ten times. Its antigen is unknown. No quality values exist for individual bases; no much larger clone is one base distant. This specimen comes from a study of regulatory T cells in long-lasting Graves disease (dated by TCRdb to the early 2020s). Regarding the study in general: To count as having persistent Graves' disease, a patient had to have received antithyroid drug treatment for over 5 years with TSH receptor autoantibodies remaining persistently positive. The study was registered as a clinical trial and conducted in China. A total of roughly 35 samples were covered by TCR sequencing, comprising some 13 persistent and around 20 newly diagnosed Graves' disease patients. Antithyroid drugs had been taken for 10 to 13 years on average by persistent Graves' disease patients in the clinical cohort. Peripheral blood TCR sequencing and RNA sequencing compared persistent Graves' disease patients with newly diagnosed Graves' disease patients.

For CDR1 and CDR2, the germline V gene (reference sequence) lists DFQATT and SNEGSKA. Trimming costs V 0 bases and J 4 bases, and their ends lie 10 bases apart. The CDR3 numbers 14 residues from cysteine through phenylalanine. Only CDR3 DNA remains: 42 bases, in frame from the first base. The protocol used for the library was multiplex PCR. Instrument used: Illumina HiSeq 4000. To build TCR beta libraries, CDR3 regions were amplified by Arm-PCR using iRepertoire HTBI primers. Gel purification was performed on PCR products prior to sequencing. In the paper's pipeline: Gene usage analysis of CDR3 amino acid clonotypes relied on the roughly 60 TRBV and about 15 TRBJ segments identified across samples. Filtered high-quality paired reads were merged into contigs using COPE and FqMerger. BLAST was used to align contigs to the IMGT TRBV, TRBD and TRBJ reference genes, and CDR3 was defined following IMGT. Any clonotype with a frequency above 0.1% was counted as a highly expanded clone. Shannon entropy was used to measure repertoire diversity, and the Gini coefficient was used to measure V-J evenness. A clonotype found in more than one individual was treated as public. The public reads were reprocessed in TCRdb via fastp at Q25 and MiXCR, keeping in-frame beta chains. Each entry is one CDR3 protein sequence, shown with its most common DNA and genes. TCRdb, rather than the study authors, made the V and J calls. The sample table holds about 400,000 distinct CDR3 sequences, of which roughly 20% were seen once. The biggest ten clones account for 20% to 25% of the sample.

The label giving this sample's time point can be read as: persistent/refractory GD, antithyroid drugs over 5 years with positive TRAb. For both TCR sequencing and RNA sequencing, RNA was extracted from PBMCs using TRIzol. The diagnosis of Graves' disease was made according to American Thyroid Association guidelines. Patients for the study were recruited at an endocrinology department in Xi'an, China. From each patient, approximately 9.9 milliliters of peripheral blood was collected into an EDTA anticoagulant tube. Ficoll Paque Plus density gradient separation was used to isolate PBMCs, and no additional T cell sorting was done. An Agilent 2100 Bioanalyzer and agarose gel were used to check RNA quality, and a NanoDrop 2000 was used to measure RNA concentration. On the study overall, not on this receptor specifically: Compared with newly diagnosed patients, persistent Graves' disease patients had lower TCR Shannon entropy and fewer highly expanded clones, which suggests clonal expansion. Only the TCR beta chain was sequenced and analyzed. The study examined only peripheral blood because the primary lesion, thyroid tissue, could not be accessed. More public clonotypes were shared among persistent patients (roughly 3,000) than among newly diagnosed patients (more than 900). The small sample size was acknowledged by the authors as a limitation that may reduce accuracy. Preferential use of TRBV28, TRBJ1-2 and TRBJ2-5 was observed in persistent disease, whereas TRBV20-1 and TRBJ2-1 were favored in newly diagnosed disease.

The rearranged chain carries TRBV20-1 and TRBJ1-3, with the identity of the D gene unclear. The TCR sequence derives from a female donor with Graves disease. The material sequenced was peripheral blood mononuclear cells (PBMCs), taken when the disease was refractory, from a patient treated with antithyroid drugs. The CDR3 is CSAREVRQGNTIYF. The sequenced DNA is TGCAGTGCTAGAGAAGTACGGCAGGGAAACACCATATATTTT.